One and the same sample provided the 15 T cell receptor beta chains below, sequenced in a study of T cells in Graves' hyperthyroidism and ophthalmopathy. Amplification yielded TCR beta CDR3 regions, with RNA transcripts as the source. In the first-round RT-PCR of the TCR CDR3, the HTBI primer set was used. Each CDR3 protein gets one entry after TCRdb re-called the multiplex PCR reads with MiXCR. This table holds roughly 510,000 distinct CDR3 sequences, around 21% found once. Sequencing used blood. The receptors derive from a man in his late teens or twenties with Graves' hyperthyroidism.

This clonotype appeared many times. V gene TRBV6-5 combines with J gene TRBJ2-6; 9 bases are a match to TRBD1. The length of the CDR3 is 16 residues. Germline V gives CDR1 MNHEY, CDR2 SVGAGI. Trimming took 6 bases from V and 3 from J; bases not matched to a gene: 6. DNA for the CDR3: TGTGCCAGCAGCAGACAGGGGGTGGGTGGGGCCAACGTCCTGACTTTC. This translates into CASSRQGVGGANVLTF.

The table lists this clonotype with a few counts. The chain joins TRBV11-1 to TRBJ2-7; D not resolved. From germline, CDR1 is SGHAT and CDR2 FQDESV (reference sequence). The CDR3 spans 14 residues. V lost 1 base to trimming and J lost 5 bases, with 12 bases between them. CDR3 DNA sequence: TGTGCCAGCAGCTTAGGAGGCACCCGGGACGAGCAGTACTTC. Translated: CASSLGGTRDEQYF.

This chain connects TRBV30 to TRBJ1-1; D remains ambiguous. V lost 3 bases, J lost 7 bases, and 12 bases lay in between. The CDR3 contains 12 residues. Germline V lookup: CDR1 GTSNPN, CDR2 SVGIG (reference sequence). Here the CDR3 reads CAWRHSTVEAFF. The CDR3 DNA reads TGTGCCTGGAGGCATTCAACAGTTGAAGCTTTCTTT. The complete variable domain, with remaining parts taken from reference TRBV30 and TRBJ1-1, reads SQTIHQWPATLVQPVGSPLSLECTVEGTSNPNLYWYRQAAGRGLQLLFYSVGIGQISSEVPQNLSASRPQDRQFILSSKKLLLSDSGFYLCAWRHSTVEAFFGQGTRLTVV.

This clonotype was detected ten times or more. The chain is built from TRBV5-1 and TRBJ2-7, with D possibly being TRBD2 (5 bases). Germline V gene lookup returns CDR1 SGHRS and CDR2 YFSETQ. This CDR3 is built from 14 residues. The V gene lost 0 bases and the J gene lost 2 bases, with 9 bases spanning the gap. The CDR3 loop is CASSLAGNPYEQYF. CDR3 in DNA: TGCGCCAGCAGCTTGGCCGGGAATCCCTACGAGCAGTACTTC.

This clonotype was counted at least ten times. CDR3: CASRGTGSGETQYF. The CDR3 DNA sequence: TGTGCCAGCAGGGGGACAGGGTCGGGGGAGACCCAGTACTTC. V and J are TRBV12-3 or TRBV12-4 and TRBJ2-5; TRBD1 matches at 9 bases. Losses at the gene ends were 6 bases for V and 5 bases for J; bases not matched to a gene: 7. The CDR3 has 14 residues.

Many counts were recorded for this clonotype. The rearrangement uses TRBV6-1 and TRBJ1-2; D gene unclear. Germline loops: CDR1 MNHNS, CDR2 SASEGT. CDR3 length equals 16 residues. Trimming stripped 1 base from V and 8 bases from J, with 20 bases between. In nucleotides, the CDR3 is TGTGCCAGCAGTGAAGACGAAGCCCCTGGTCTCGCCGGCTACACCTTC. Its translation: CASSEDEAPGLAGYTF.

This clonotype was detected ten times or more. The chain employs TRBV6-1 and TRBJ2-7; no definite D call. From germline, CDR1 is MNHNS and CDR2 SASEGT. This CDR3 spans 13 amino acids. V was pared by 7 bases and J by 2 bases, with 12 bases between. CDR3 bases: TGTGCCAGCATCGATGTTGGGACCTACGAGCAGTACTTC. Translating it yields CASIDVGTYEQYF.

The table lists this clonotype with many counts. This sequence joins TRBV20-1 and TRBJ2-5, with 8 nucleotides matching TRBD1. The CDR3 covers 12 residues. V lost 3 bases, J lost 10 bases, and 7 bases stayed unmatched. Germline V gives CDR1 DFQATT, CDR2 SNEGSKA (reference sequence). CDR3 in amino acids: CSARGTGWNQYF. In nucleotides, the CDR3 is TGCAGTGCTAGGGGGACAGGTTGGAACCAGTACTTC.

In its sample, this clonotype was seen many times. The J gene is TRBJ2-5, the V gene TRBV11-1; 8 positions match TRBD1. CDR3 length: 15 amino acids. V trimming: 6 bases; J trimming: 2 bases; junction bases outside the gene matches: 8. The germline V gene encodes CDR1 SGHAT and CDR2 FQDESV (reference sequence). The CDR3 sequence is CASSLQGDRQETQYF. The CDR3 DNA is TGTGCCAGCAGTTTACAGGGGGATCGACAAGAGACCCAGTACTTC.

A note on this clonotype: A much larger clonotype is one base distant, so this may be a read error. V usage is TRBV5-1 and J usage is TRBJ1-2; no reliable D call. Germline values: CDR1 SGHRS, CDR2 YFSETQ. This CDR3 is built from 14 residues. Written as DNA, the CDR3 is TGCGCCGGCAGCTTGGACCGTACTAACTATGGCTACACCTTC. Translating it yields CAGSLDRTNYGYTF.

In its sample, this clonotype ranks as medium-sized. Relative to the germline gene, one junction end is altered; a read error may explain this. The chain joins TRBV5-1 to TRBJ1-1; D is uncertain. Germline V gene data show CDR1 as SGHRS and CDR2 as YFSETQ. The CDR3 length is 13 residues. CDR3: CASSLGGNTEAFF. For the CDR3, the DNA is TGTGCCAGCAGTTTAGGAGGGAACACTGAAGCTTTCTTT.

The V and J genes are TRBV6-5 and TRBJ2-3; D might be TRBD1 (6 bases). CDR1 MNHEY and CDR2 SVGAGI come from the germline V gene. CDR3 length: 16 amino acids. Trimming took off 4 bases at V and 2 bases at J, with 16 bases between the two ends. CDR3 region: CASSFAGTSNTDTQYF. Here the CDR3 DNA reads TGTGCCAGCAGTTTCGCCGGGACAAGCAACACAGATACGCAGTATTTT.

This clonotype was detected a few times. The chain couples TRBV19 to TRBJ2-7; 8 bases match TRBD2. V dropped 5 bases and J dropped 5; count of bases not matched to a gene: 11. The CDR3 length is 15 residues. Germline values: CDR1 LNHDA, CDR2 SQIVND (reference sequence). CDR3 coding DNA: TGTGCCAGTAGTCTTACTAGCGGCGGGACGGACGAGCAGTACTTC. Translating gives CASSLTSGGTDEQYF.

This chain joins TRBV14 and TRBJ1-2; 7 positions match TRBD1. The CDR3 runs 12 residues. V was clipped by 5 bases and J by 7 bases; unmatched bases: 4. CDR1 SGHDN and CDR2 FVKESK come from the germline V gene. The CDR3 reads CASSSDRVGYTF. In DNA, the CDR3 is TGTGCCAGCAGCTCCGACAGGGTTGGCTACACCTTC.

This clonotype was seen repeatedly, ten times or more. The V call is TRBV7-3, the J call TRBJ1-1, with D unresolved. Germline V gene data show CDR1 as SGHTA and CDR2 as FQGTGA. The CDR3 consists of 15 residues. The V gene lost 5 bases and the J gene lost 3 bases, with 16 bases spanning the gap. DNA of the CDR3: TGTGCCAGCAGCCCACCACTACACAGATACACTGAAGCTTTCTTT. Translation gives CASSPPLHRYTEAFF.